What follows are 29 T cell receptor beta chains derived from one specimen sequenced in a study of radiation and T cells in renal cell carcinoma. This sample's time point: blood 4 weeks post-SBRT, at nephrectomy. Regarding treatment: 15 Gy SBRT to primary tumor, nephrectomy 4 weeks later. Generated by immunoSEQ multiplex PCR, the TCRdb table keeps only in-frame clones and is missing some. The sample shows around 74,000 clones, roughly 83% of them seen only once. Sequenced material: blood, taken from a patient whose treatment included radiotherapy and nephrectomy. The receptors were gathered from a woman aged 60 to 75 with renal cell carcinoma.

The gene calls are TRBV11-2 and TRBJ2-5; 10 nucleotides agree with TRBD2. V lost 4 bases to trimming and J lost 4 bases; unmatched junction nucleotides: 9. Germline V gives CDR1 SGHAT, CDR2 FQNNGV. This CDR3 has 16 residues. The CDR3 sequence: CASSSRSGGTRETQYF. CDR3 in DNA: TGTGCCAGCAGCTCCCGTAGCGGGGGGACAAGAGAGACCCAGTACTTC.

This clone appeared once. The V call is TRBV28, the J call TRBJ1-2; 8 nucleotides match TRBD1. Looked up from germline, CDR1 is MDHEN and CDR2 is SYDVKM. The CDR3 is 15 residues long. Trimming cost V 8 bases and J 3 bases; bases outside gene matches: 11. The CDR3 protein is CASQVIGQGDYGYTF. The CDR3, as DNA: TGTGCCAGCCAAGTAATTGGACAGGGCGACTATGGCTACACCTTC.

The V gene is TRBV28, the J gene TRBJ2-1, with D perhaps TRBD2 (6 bases). Trimming stripped 4 bases from V and 7 bases from J, with 20 bases between. This CDR3 has 16 residues. Germline-derived CDR1 and CDR2 are MDHEN and SYDVKM. In DNA form, the CDR3 reads TGTGCCAGCAGTTCCCCCGGGGCTAGCGTTAAGAATGAGCAGTTCTTC. Encoded protein: CASSSPGASVKNEQFF.

The V and J genes are TRBV15 and TRBJ1-3; 9 nucleotides match TRBD1. Unmatched junction bases numbered 5, after V lost 4 bases and J lost 4 bases. Per the germline V gene, CDR1 is LNHNV and CDR2 is YYDKDF (reference sequence). CDR3 length: 15 residues. The CDR3 DNA reads as TGTGCCACCAGCAACTCGGACAGGGGAGGAAACACCATATATTTT. It yields the protein CATSNSDRGGNTIYF.

Remarks on this clone: The junction differs from germline at one of its ends, possibly a read error. The DNA for the CDR3 is TGTGCCAGCAATCTTGGGGCAGCCGGTATCTTT. This encodes CASNLGAAGIF. The rearrangement uses TRBV2 and TRBJ1-1, with a weak D call TRBD1 (5 bases). CDR3 length: 11 residues. CDR1 is SNHLY and CDR2 is FYNNEI in the germline V gene.

V is TRBV5-1 and J is TRBJ2-1; D is unclear. V lost 6 bases and J 5 bases, leaving 15 bases between the germline ends. This CDR3 is 14 amino acids long. Per germline, CDR1 SGHRS and CDR2 YFSETQ. In DNA form, the CDR3 reads TGCGCCAGCAACGGAGTGATGGGCCACAATGAGCAGTTCTTC. It is translated as CASNGVMGHNEQFF.

A single count supports this clone. The chain has TRBV6-1 and TRBJ1-1, with TRBD1 as a possible D gene (6 bases). CDR3 size: 13 residues. From germline, CDR1 is MNHNS and CDR2 SASEGT. Trimming shortened V by 4 bases and J by 1 base, and 7 bases separated the two germline ends. The CDR3: CASSVGANTEAFF. The CDR3 region has the DNA TGTGCCAGCAGTGTGGGGGCGAACACTGAAGCTTTCTTT.

The chain employs TRBV6-5 and TRBJ2-1; 7 bases fit TRBD2. The CDR3 runs to 16 residues. Germline CDR1 MNHEY, CDR2 SVGAGI. V was clipped by 2 bases and J by 5 bases; unmatched bases: 9. CDR3: CASSYSILAENNEQFF. The CDR3 DNA sequence: TGTGCCAGCAGTTACAGCATCCTAGCGGAGAACAATGAGCAGTTCTTC.

The sample holds one count of this clone. The junction does not match germline at one end; this may be a read error. The V and J genes are TRBV5-4 and TRBJ1-3; weak D call: TRBD1 (5 bases). Germline assignment: CDR1 SGHNT and CDR2 YYREEE (reference sequence). CDR3 size: 13 residues. CDR3 residues: CASSGHFGNTTYF. In DNA form, the CDR3 reads TGTGCCAGCAGCGGACACTTTGGAAACACCACATATTTT.

The J gene is TRBJ1-1, the V gene TRBV6-1; 11 bases map to TRBD1. The CDR3 extends over 17 amino acids. The germline V gene encodes CDR1 MNHNS and CDR2 SASEGT. The V and J ends lost 4 bases and 4 bases, in that order; junction bases with no gene match: 11. Here the CDR3 reads CASSGRDRGTRGTEAFF. The CDR3 DNA reads TGTGCCAGCAGTGGACGGGACAGGGGGACCCGGGGCACTGAAGCTTTCTTT.

Relative to its sample, this clone is medium-sized (0.01 to 0.1%). The chain uses TRBV7-9 and TRBJ1-1; D might be TRBD1 (6 bases). CDR1 is SEHNR and CDR2 is FQNEAQ in the germline V gene (reference sequence). The CDR3 consists of 12 residues. The germline V and J ends were trimmed by 2 bases and 7 bases, with 8 bases remaining between them. In DNA form, the CDR3 reads TGTGCCAGCAGCTTAAAGGACAGTGAAGCTTTCTTT. This translates into CASSLKDSEAFF.

The gene calls are TRBV11-1 and TRBJ2-7; D unresolved. CDR3 length equals 12 residues. Trimming took 1 base from V and 4 from J, leaving 5 bases between them. Germline V gene lookup returns CDR1 SGHAT and CDR2 FQDESV (reference sequence). The CDR3 region is CASSLEVYEQYF. The DNA for the CDR3 is TGTGCCAGCAGCTTAGAAGTATACGAGCAGTACTTC.

The chain has TRBV7-9 and TRBJ1-3; 7 bases are shared with TRBD1. The V gene end was trimmed by 5 bases and the J gene end by 5 bases; junction bases not matched to a gene: 9. The CDR3 length is 15 residues. Germline CDR1 SEHNR, CDR2 FQNEAQ (reference sequence). Here the CDR3 reads CASSLGTVSRNTIYF. The CDR3 nucleotides read TGTGCCAGCAGCCTAGGGACAGTTAGTCGAAACACCATATATTTT.

J is TRBJ2-3 and V is TRBV2; D is possibly TRBD1 (5 bases). The germline V gene has CDR1 SNHLY and CDR2 FYNNEI. Trimming pared 10 bases from V and 2 bases from J, leaving 13 bases between. This CDR3 has 13 residues. This CDR3 reads CATSTESTDTQYF. The CDR3 DNA follows: TGTGCCACGTCGACAGAATCCACAGATACGCAGTATTTT.

The chain couples TRBV2 to TRBJ2-3; D not resolved. The CDR3 is 16 residues long. The ends were cut back, 3 bases at V and 8 bases at J, with 21 bases in the middle. CDR1 is SNHLY and CDR2 is FYNNEI in the germline V gene. The CDR3 nucleotides are TGTGCCAGCAGTGATATCATCTCCGGTTTTTGGGTTACGCAGTATTTT. Amino acid sequence: CASSDIISGFWVTQYF.

This chain connects TRBV4-1 to TRBJ2-1, with TRBD2 identical over 12 bases. After removal of 4 bases from V and 8 bases from J, the junction contained 9 bases not matched to a gene. The germline gives CDR1 MGHRA, CDR2 YSYEKL. CDR3 size: 16 residues. CDR3 nucleotide sequence: TGCGCCAGCAGCCTGGAGACTAGCGGGAGCGGCGATGAGCAGTTCTTC. Amino acids: CASSLETSGSGDEQFF.

In this sample, this clone turned up once. The chain couples TRBV28 to TRBJ2-7; 7 bases are a match to TRBD1. Looked up from germline, CDR1 is MDHEN and CDR2 is SYDVKM. J was trimmed by 3 bases and V by 5 bases; bases with no gene match: 7. The CDR3 length is 14 residues. The CDR3 nucleotides read TGTGCCAGCAGTCCAGGGGGATTTAACTACGAGCAGTACTTC. The encoded protein is CASSPGGFNYEQYF.

V is TRBV9 and J is TRBJ2-5, with TRBD1 matching over 7 bases. Germline V gene lookup returns CDR1 SGDLS and CDR2 YYNGEE. The CDR3 has 14 residues. After removal of 4 bases from V and 1 base from J, the junction contained 4 bases not matched to a gene. CDR3 coding DNA: TGTGCCAGCAGCAGACAGGGTCTCCAAGAGACCCAGTACTTC. It translates to CASSRQGLQETQYF.

Only a few counts were recorded for this clone. CDR3 sequence: CASSFNTEAFF. The DNA of the CDR3 is TGTGCCAGCAGCTTTAACACTGAAGCTTTCTTT. The V gene is TRBV5-6, the J gene TRBJ1-1; D ambiguous. The CDR3 covers 11 residues. Germline V gives CDR1 SGHDT, CDR2 YYEEEE. The V end lost 2 bases, the J end lost 2 bases, and 1 base lay between the germline ends.

This rearrangement joins TRBV11-2 to TRBJ2-7; no firm D call. Germline CDR1 and CDR2: SGHAT and FQNNGV. This CDR3 is 12 amino acids long. V was clipped by 10 bases and J by 5 bases, with 15 bases between them. This chain's CDR3 is CAIEHGSHEQYF. CDR3 nucleotide sequence: TGTGCCATCGAGCACGGGTCCCACGAGCAGTACTTC.

On this clone itself: An end of the junction differs from the germline gene, which may be a read error. The chain combines TRBV7-9 with TRBJ2-1; TRBD2 might be the D (7 bases). The CDR3 runs to 12 residues. CDR1 is SEHNR and CDR2 is FQNEAQ in the germline V gene (reference sequence). As DNA, the CDR3 is TGTGCCAGCAGCTCCGAGGGGGGGCCGAGGATCTTC. It specifies CASSSEGGPRIF.

The genes are TRBV11-3 and TRBJ2-5; no clear D gene. CDR1 is SGHNT and CDR2 is YENEEA in the germline V gene. Deletions cut 1 base from V and 4 bases from J, with 7 bases between. This CDR3 region has 13 residues. The CDR3 sequence is CASSLVRTETQYF. The CDR3 DNA sequence: TGTGCCAGCAGCTTAGTTAGAACAGAGACCCAGTACTTC. Looking up the rest from reference TRBV11-3 and TRBJ2-5 gives the full variable domain: EAGVVQSPRYKIIEKKQPVAFWCNPISGHNTLYWYLQNLGQGPELLIRYENEEAVDDSQLPKDRFSAERLKGVDSTLKIQPAELGDSAVYLCASSLVRTETQYFGPGTRLLVL.

The chain has TRBV28 and TRBJ2-1; 7 positions match TRBD2. V shed 5 bases and J 12 bases; nucleotides not matched to a gene: 4. This CDR3 contains 11 residues. Germline V gene sequence: CDR1 MDHEN, CDR2 SYDVKM. The DNA for the CDR3 is TGTGCCAGCAGTCCCGGCGGGGGGCAGTTCTTC. Translated: CASSPGGGQFF.

The chain uses TRBV11-2 and TRBJ2-5, with 10 bases lining up with TRBD2. CDR1 SGHAT and CDR2 FQNNGV come from the germline V gene. The V segment lost 6 bases and the J segment 5 bases; nucleotides outside the gene matches: 9. CDR3 length: 15 residues. This CDR3 is CASSLTSGPRETQYF. The CDR3 DNA reads TGTGCCAGCAGTTTGACTAGCGGGCCGAGGGAGACCCAGTACTTC.

The V gene is TRBV6-1, the J gene TRBJ1-2; D remains ambiguous. This CDR3 is 13 amino acids long. V lost 2 bases to trimming and J lost 8 bases, with 12 bases between them. Germline CDR1 MNHNS, CDR2 SASEGT. In DNA, the CDR3 is TGTGCCAGCAGTGAATACCCCGGTTGGGGCTACACCTTC. Its translation: CASSEYPGWGYTF.

V is TRBV4-2 and J is TRBJ1-3; TRBD1 matches 7 bases. Trimming at V came to 1 base and at J to 2 bases, leaving 5 bases not matched to a gene. This CDR3 is 16 amino acids long. CDR1 and CDR2 (germline): LGHNA, YNFKEQ. CDR3 amino acids: CASSQVGDRTGNTIYF. The CDR3 coding sequence is TGTGCCAGCAGCCAAGTAGGGGACAGAACTGGAAACACCATATATTTT.

The rearrangement links TRBV7-9 to TRBJ1-3, with 7 bases matching TRBD1. From germline, CDR1 is SEHNR and CDR2 FQNEAQ (reference sequence). The CDR3 runs 15 residues. Trimming at V came to 3 bases and at J to 2 bases, leaving 4 bases not matched to a gene. The CDR3 here is CASSLDGTAGNTIYF. The CDR3 DNA sequence: TGTGCCAGCAGCTTGGATGGGACAGCTGGAAACACCATATATTTT.

The V gene is TRBV2, the J gene TRBJ1-4; the D is unclear. The V and J ends lost 7 bases and 0 bases respectively, with 9 bases between them. The CDR3 loop spans 14 amino acids. Looked up from germline, CDR1 is SNHLY and CDR2 is FYNNEI. CDR3 DNA sequence: TGTGCCAGCACGACCATGGCAACTAATGAAAAACTGTTTTTT. It yields the protein CASTTMATNEKLFF.

The genes are TRBV11-2 and TRBJ2-5, with 15 bases that match TRBD2. This CDR3 is built from 16 residues. The V gene end was trimmed by 5 bases and the J gene end by 4 bases; junction bases not matched to a gene: 5. Germline CDR1 SGHAT, CDR2 FQNNGV. As DNA, the CDR3 is TGTGCCAGCAGCCTCGGACTAGCGGGAGGGACAGAGACCCAGTACTTC. This gives the protein CASSLGLAGGTETQYF.